Listed here are 31 T cell receptor beta chains from one sample, sequenced in a study of long-term antiretroviral therapy in people with HIV. Version v3.0 of the immunoSEQ assay ran at survey level. The protocol was immunoSEQ multiplex PCR, while the TCRdb copy is restricted to in-frame clones and leaves out a portion. This sample has around 29,000 clones, with 95% found just once. Sequenced material: unsorted PBMCs, taken 5.3 years after starting antiretroviral therapy. The receptor source for this set is a man aged 45 to 65 with HIV.

V usage is TRBV4-3 and J usage is TRBJ1-2, with D possibly being TRBD1 (6 bases). With 3 bases removed from V and 3 bases from J, the gap between germline ends came to 14 bases. The CDR3 covers 15 residues. CDR1 and CDR2 (germline): LGHNA, YSLEER. As DNA, the CDR3 is TGCGCCAGCAGCCAGCAAACAGGGCCCGACTATGGCTACACCTTC. Amino acids: CASSQQTGPDYGYTF.

The gene calls are TRBV7-7 and TRBJ2-1; TRBD2 matches 12 bases. Trimming took 5 bases from V and 9 from J; bases not matched to a gene: 2. This CDR3 comprises 13 residues. The germline CDR1 and CDR2 sequences are SSHAT and FNYEAQ (reference sequence). The CDR3 spells CASSGGLAGEQFF. Here the CDR3 DNA reads TGTGCCAGCAGCGGGGGACTAGCGGGTGAGCAGTTCTTC.

CDR3 amino acids: CASSDQGTKNIQYF. DNA for the CDR3: TGTGCCAGCAGTGATCAGGGCACCAAAAACATTCAGTACTTC. The chain joins TRBV6-1 to TRBJ2-4; weak D call: TRBD1 (5 bases). Trimming cost V 3 bases and J 2 bases, with 8 bases left between them. This CDR3 contains 14 residues. CDR1 MNHNS and CDR2 SASEGT come from the germline V gene.

V is TRBV5-6 and J is TRBJ2-3, with D maybe TRBD2 (5 bases). V lost 0 bases, J lost 5 bases, and 7 bases lay in between. CDR3 size: 13 residues. Germline assignment: CDR1 SGHDT and CDR2 YYEEEE. The CDR3 DNA is TGTGCCAGCAGCTTGGAGCGGAGAGATACGCAGTATTTT. It codes for CASSLERRDTQYF.

The chain uses TRBV21-1 and TRBJ1-3; the table's D call of TRBD1 was not tested on the DNA. TRBV21-1 is a documented pseudogene. The CDR3 totals 19 residues. CDR3 sequence (DNA): TGTGCCAGCAGCAAAGCCTCACCCCGGGGACAGGGGAGGGGAAACACCATATATTTT. It translates to CASSKASPRGQGRGNTIYF.

This sequence joins TRBV4-2 and TRBJ2-1, with D possibly called TRBD1 or TRBD2 (7 bases each). This CDR3 has 16 amino acids. Germline CDR1 and CDR2: LGHNA and YNFKEQ. The V and J ends lost 4 bases and 1 base respectively, with 14 bases between them. CDR3 bases: TGTGCCAGCAGCCCCCAGGGGGGGGCTTCCTACAATGAGCAGTTCTTC. It yields the protein CASSPQGGASYNEQFF.

Only one count was recorded for this clone. The chain recombines TRBV7-3 with TRBJ2-7; 15 nucleotides agree with TRBD2. CDR1 and CDR2 from the germline V gene are SGHTA and FQGTGA. The CDR3 totals 17 residues. V lost 5 bases to trimming and J lost 5 bases; unmatched junction nucleotides: 10. CDR3 loop: CASSPGLAGGPYNEQYF. CDR3 DNA sequence: TGTGCCAGCAGCCCCGGACTAGCGGGGGGGCCTTATAACGAGCAGTACTTC.

The rearrangement links TRBV11-2 to TRBJ2-7, with 7 bases aligning to TRBD1. CDR3 length equals 14 residues. V gave up 4 bases and J gave up 2 bases; unmatched junction bases: 5. The germline gives CDR1 SGHAT, CDR2 FQNNGV. The CDR3 loop is CASSSDGTAYEQYF. DNA of the CDR3: TGTGCCAGCAGCTCGGACGGGACAGCCTACGAGCAGTACTTC. The full variable domain, in which reference TRBV11-2 and TRBJ2-7 provide the parts outside the CDR3, is EAGVAQSPRYKIIEKRQSVAFWCNPISGHATLYWYQQILGQGPKLLIQFQNNGVVDDSQLPKDRFSAERLKGVDSTLKIQPAKLEDSAVYLCASSSDGTAYEQYFGPGTRLTVT.

The chain uses TRBV11-2 and TRBJ1-1, with no clear D. The CDR3 consists of 15 residues. From germline, CDR1 is SGHAT and CDR2 FQNNGV. Trimming removed 3 bases from V and 0 bases from J, with 11 bases in between. The CDR3 sequence: CASSLVGNMNTEAFF. CDR3 DNA sequence: TGTGCCAGCAGCTTGGTCGGAAACATGAACACTGAAGCTTTCTTT.

J is TRBJ1-4 and V is TRBV19; D uncertain. CDR1 LNHDA and CDR2 SQIVND come from the germline V gene (reference sequence). The CDR3 is 11 amino acids. V lost 5 bases and J 8 bases, leaving 6 bases between the germline ends. The CDR3 region is CASSGREKLFF. CDR3 DNA sequence: TGTGCCAGTAGTGGCCGGGAAAAACTGTTTTTT.

The chain is built from TRBV4-2 and TRBJ1-1, with no clear D. Germline V gene sequence: CDR1 LGHNA, CDR2 YNFKEQ. The CDR3 runs 13 residues. V shed 2 bases and J shed 5 bases, with 9 bases lying between them. CDR3 amino acids: CASSQSPPTEAFF. CDR3 in DNA: TGTGCCAGCAGCCAATCCCCCCCGACTGAAGCTTTCTTT.

J is TRBJ1-5 and V is TRBV18, with a tentative D call TRBD1 (5 bases). The CDR3 consists of 14 residues. Trimming pared 3 bases from V and 0 bases from J, leaving 6 bases between. Germline V gene lookup returns CDR1 KGHSH and CDR2 LQKENI. The CDR3 DNA reads as TGTGCCAGCTCACCGACAGCTAGCAATCAGCCCCAGCATTTT. Protein sequence: CASSPTASNQPQHF.

This clone was detected only once. This chain uses TRBV5-4 with TRBJ2-6, with unresolved D. CDR1 and CDR2 from the germline V gene are SGHNT and YYREEE (reference sequence). Trimming pared 4 bases from V and 0 bases from J, leaving 5 bases between. The CDR3 is 14 amino acids. The CDR3: CASSVPSGANVLTF. The CDR3 coding sequence is TGTGCCAGCAGCGTCCCCTCTGGGGCCAACGTCCTGACTTTC.

As regards this clone: At one end, the junction sequence differs from germline, possibly due to a read error. The V gene is TRBV5-1, the J gene TRBJ1-2; TRBD1 agrees at 7 bases. Per the germline V gene, CDR1 is SGHRS and CDR2 is YFSETQ. The length of the CDR3 is 13 residues. CDR3 nucleotides: TGCGCCAGCAGTCCGACAGGGAACTCTGGCTACACCTTC. This translates into CASSPTGNSGYTF.

The chain recombines TRBV2 with TRBJ2-7, with no clear D. With 6 bases removed from V and 2 bases from J, the gap between germline ends came to 5 bases. The CDR3 contains 11 residues. Germline CDR1 reads SNHLY; CDR2 reads FYNNEI. The CDR3 sequence is CASRVTYEQYF. The CDR3 region has the DNA TGTGCCAGCAGGGTTACCTACGAGCAGTACTTC.

The J gene is TRBJ1-3, the V gene TRBV19; D is undetermined. Trimming shortened V by 7 bases and J by 3 bases, and 7 bases separated the two germline ends. The CDR3 consists of 12 residues. Germline V gives CDR1 LNHDA, CDR2 SQIVND (reference sequence). The CDR3 reads CASNRNGNTIYF. The CDR3 nucleotides are TGTGCCAGTAATCGCAATGGAAACACCATATATTTT.

V and J are TRBV6-6 and TRBJ2-7; D perhaps matches TRBD1 (6 bases). In germline, CDR1 is MNHNY, CDR2 SVGAGI (reference sequence). CDR3 size: 12 residues. Trimming pared 6 bases from V and 10 bases from J, leaving 16 bases between. The DNA for the CDR3 is TGTGCCAGCAGCCAAAACGGACAGAGACAGTACTTC. Residues: CASSQNGQRQYF.

V is TRBV9 and J is TRBJ1-5; TRBD1 is a possible D gene (6 bases). This CDR3 comprises 17 residues. Between the trimmed V and J ends, which lost 2 bases and 0 bases, there was a span of 15 bases. Germline CDR1 reads SGDLS; CDR2 reads YYNGEE. For the CDR3, the DNA is TGTGCCAGCAGCGTGTCCTCCCAGGGGAGTAGCAATCAGCCCCAGCATTTT. It codes for CASSVSSQGSSNQPQHF.

The CDR3 region is CASSQVPGARGSTDTQYF. The CDR3 DNA is TGCGCCAGCAGCCAAGTCCCAGGGGCGCGGGGGAGCACAGATACGCAGTATTTT. The gene calls are TRBV4-3 and TRBJ2-3; TRBD2 is a possible D gene (7 bases). Germline lookup yields CDR1 LGHNA and CDR2 YSLEER. V gave up 1 base and J gave up 0 bases, with 17 bases separating them. The CDR3 runs to 18 residues.

This clone was counted once. The chain recombines TRBV10-2 with TRBJ2-7; D gene unclear. CDR1 is WSHSY, CDR2 SAAADI, per germline. CDR3 length: 13 amino acids. V was trimmed by 3 bases and J by 0 bases, leaving 6 bases between them. DNA for the CDR3: TGCGCCAGCAGTGAAGAGCGCTCCTACGAGCAGTACTTC. This translates into CASSEERSYEQYF.

The V gene is TRBV5-1, the J gene TRBJ2-3; a possible D gene is TRBD2 (7 bases). There are 17 residues in the CDR3. The V gene's germline CDR1 is SGHRS and CDR2 YFSETQ. Deletions cut 0 bases from V and 4 bases from J, with 18 bases between. CDR3 sequence: CASSLGAPGGGADTQYF. DNA of the CDR3: TGCGCCAGCAGCTTGGGGGCCCCGGGGGGCGGCGCAGATACGCAGTATTTT.

The chain recombines TRBV14 with TRBJ1-1; D is unresolved. Germline CDR1 reads SGHDN; CDR2 reads FVKESK. The V end lost 3 bases, the J end lost 1 base, and 15 bases lay between the germline ends. This CDR3 region has 16 residues. CDR3 residues: CASSQIRMVANTEAFF. CDR3 bases: TGTGCCAGCAGCCAGATTCGTATGGTTGCGAACACTGAAGCTTTCTTT.

This chain joins TRBV27 and TRBJ2-3; 7 bases fit TRBD1. The CDR3 contains 14 residues. V was pared by 4 bases and J by 1 base, with 2 bases of the junction left unmatched. Germline values: CDR1 MNHEY, CDR2 SMNVEV (reference sequence). The CDR3 bases are TGTGCCAGCAGTTCAGGGACAGGCACAGATACGCAGTATTTT. Protein sequence: CASSSGTGTDTQYF.

The chain combines TRBV5-6 with TRBJ1-2; 10 nucleotides agree with TRBD1. Germline-derived CDR1 and CDR2 are SGHDT and YYEEEE. The V and J ends lost 0 bases and 5 bases, in that order; junction bases with no gene match: 4. The CDR3 has 15 residues. The CDR3 sequence is CASSLEGQGFYGYTF. In nucleotides, the CDR3 is TGTGCCAGCAGCTTGGAGGGACAGGGGTTTTATGGCTACACCTTC.

The gene calls are TRBV7-8 and TRBJ2-1; possible D gene TRBD1, 5 bases. The CDR3 is 13 amino acids. Trimming stripped 3 bases from V and 9 bases from J, with 12 bases between. Germline-derived CDR1 and CDR2 are SGHVS and FQNEAQ. CDR3 in DNA: TGTGCCAGCAGCTTTGGCGCAGGGCTTGAGCAGTTCTTC. Protein product: CASSFGAGLEQFF. Full variable domain (remainder filled in from reference TRBV7-8 and TRBJ2-1): GAGVSQSPRYKVAKRGQDVALRCDPISGHVSLFWYQQALGQGPEFLTYFQNEAQLDKSGLPSDRFFAERPEGSVSTLKIQRTQQEDSAVYLCASSFGAGLEQFFGPGTRLTVL.

The rearrangement links TRBV19 to TRBJ2-7, with a possible D match to TRBD2 (5 bases). The CDR3 contains 13 residues. Germline V gene lookup returns CDR1 LNHDA and CDR2 SQIVND (reference sequence). Trimming cost V 4 bases and J 4 bases, with 11 bases left between them. CDR3 sequence: CASSTGILYEQYF. The CDR3 region has the DNA TGTGCCAGTAGTACCGGGATTTTATACGAGCAGTACTTC.

The CDR3 loop reads CARSFRCRTDFNEKLFF. CDR3 DNA: TGTGCCAGAAGCTTCAGGTGCCGGACAGATTTTAATGAAAAACTGTTTTTT. This sequence joins TRBV5-3 and TRBJ1-4; a weak D match, TRBD1 (6 bases). TRBV5-3 is assigned to the ORF class and has an uncertain function. The ends were cut back, 2 bases at V and 4 bases at J, with 18 bases in the middle. This CDR3 is 17 amino acids long.

The gene calls are TRBV18 and TRBJ1-1; 9 bases map to TRBD1. The germline CDR1 and CDR2 sequences are KGHSH and LQKENI. CDR3 length: 14 amino acids. V was pared by 7 bases and J by 4 bases, with 7 bases of the junction left unmatched. This CDR3 is CASFETGGITEAFF. CDR3 DNA: TGTGCCAGCTTCGAAACAGGGGGCATCACTGAAGCTTTCTTT.

V and J are TRBV6-4 and TRBJ2-3, with TRBD1 matching over 7 bases. V was pared by 7 bases and J by 2 bases, with 6 bases of the junction left unmatched. This CDR3 spans 14 amino acids. Germline loops: CDR1 MRHNA, CDR2 SNTAGT. The CDR3 region has the DNA TGTGCCAGCAAAGAGGGACAGTTCACAGATACGCAGTATTTT. Translated, it gives CASKEGQFTDTQYF.

This chain joins TRBV2 and TRBJ1-2; D ambiguous. Trimming removed 5 bases at V and 3 bases at J, with 13 bases between. This CDR3 is 14 amino acids long. The germline CDR1 and CDR2 sequences are SNHLY and FYNNEI. CDR3 region: CASSQGLGDYGYTF. DNA of the CDR3: TGTGCCAGCAGTCAAGGGCTGGGCGACTATGGCTACACCTTC.

The chain has TRBV7-9 and TRBJ1-6, with 7 nucleotides matching TRBD1. Germline V gives CDR1 SEHNR, CDR2 FQNEAQ (reference sequence). This CDR3 is 14 amino acids long. The J segment lost 9 bases and the V segment lost 10 bases, leaving 12 bases of the junction unmatched. The CDR3 nucleotides are TGTGCCACCCAACAAACAGGGGATAGTTCACCCCTCCACTTT. Residues: CATQQTGDSSPLHF.